This T cell receptor beta chain was captured in a study of blood T cell repertoires in COVID-19. About the study: There were acute and convalescent COVID-19 samples, and they came from the United States, Italy and Spain. Sources were T cells, B-cell-depleted T cells, or PBMCs; the material itself was cDNA or gDNA.

V was cut by 6 bases and J by 0 bases, with 6 bases left in between. The germline gives CDR1 KGHSH, CDR2 LQKENI. The CDR3 consists of 12 residues. Measured with immunoSEQ multiplex PCR; TCRdb has only the in-frame clones, and not every one. The sample carries a few hundred thousand clones, more than 80% recorded once. Patients from Seattle were sampled longitudinally, starting during active infection. Sequenced: peripheral blood. V and J are TRBV18 and TRBJ2-7; no firm D call. The receptor was derived from a woman aged 25 to 39 with COVID-19, enrolled during active disease. CDR3 amino acids: CASSSPSYEQYF. The CDR3 DNA sequence: TGTGCCAGCTCTAGTCCCTCCTACGAGCAGTACTTC.